Below are 5 T cell receptor beta chains sequenced from a single sample in a study of T cells in Graves' hyperthyroidism and ophthalmopathy. RNA transcripts served as the template for amplifying TCR beta CDR3 regions. During a first-round RT-PCR of the TCR CDR3, the HTBI primer set was used. TCRdb re-analysed the multiplex PCR reads in MiXCR, keeping a single row per CDR3 protein. The sample carries about 420,000 distinct CDR3 sequences, less than 20% recorded once. What was sequenced was blood. The receptors here all came from a woman under 30 with Graves' hyperthyroidism.

This clonotype came up a few times. The chain uses TRBV5-1 and TRBJ1-6, with D possibly being TRBD1 (6 bases). V gave up 4 bases and J gave up 0 bases, with 11 bases separating them. The CDR3 is 16 amino acids. Looked up from germline, CDR1 is SGHRS and CDR2 is YFSETQ. The DNA of the CDR3 is TGCGCCAGCAGCCCGGGACAAACCTCCTATAATTCACCCCTCCACTTT. The encoded protein is CASSPGQTSYNSPLHF.

This clonotype was counted many times. The chain couples TRBV28 to TRBJ1-6; 7 bases line up with TRBD1. The length of the CDR3 is 14 residues. Losses at the gene ends were 5 bases for V and 8 bases for J; bases not matched to a gene: 6. Germline lookup yields CDR1 MDHEN and CDR2 SYDVKM. The CDR3 nucleotides read TGTGCCAGCAGTCCGCGGGACAGCCATTCACCCCTCCACTTT. Its translation: CASSPRDSHSPLHF.

This clonotype was seen at least ten times. The chain links TRBV18 to TRBJ1-2; 7 bases fit TRBD1. Per the germline V gene, CDR1 is KGHSH and CDR2 is LQKENI. This CDR3 comprises 15 residues. The trim removed 2 bases at V and 5 bases at J, leaving 8 bases unmatched. CDR3 DNA: TGTGCCAGCTCACCATCCAGGGGGATTAGGTATGGCTACACCTTC. It specifies CASSPSRGIRYGYTF.

V and J are TRBV27 and TRBJ1-2; no firm D call. The V gene's germline CDR1 is MNHEY and CDR2 SMNVEV (reference sequence). There are 15 residues in the CDR3. V lost 2 bases, J lost 0 bases, and 10 bases lay in between. The CDR3 spells CASSLSGLPNYGYTF. For the CDR3, the DNA is TGTGCCAGCAGTTTAAGTGGACTTCCTAACTATGGCTACACCTTC.

This clonotype was counted ten times or more. The chain employs TRBV7-9 and TRBJ2-1, with 9 bases identical to TRBD2. Germline V gene data show CDR1 as SEHNR and CDR2 as FQNEAQ (reference sequence). V was pared by 10 bases and J by 0 bases, with 7 bases of the junction left unmatched. The CDR3 is made up of 15 amino acids. The CDR3 coding sequence is TGTGCCACCCCTAGCGGGACGAACTCCTACAATGAGCAGTTCTTC. This gives the protein CATPSGTNSYNEQFF.